The clone carrying this T cell receptor (beta chain) has just a few counts. Its cognate antigen is unknown. This sample is drawn from a study of vaccination effects on CD4 cells after COVID-19. Study in general: Each person got two doses of an mRNA SARS-CoV-2 vaccine, BNT162b2 or mRNA-1273. Study-level findings and limits: Early post-infection timepoints were missing from the study, which also had few convalescent patients.

Per germline, CDR1 SGHTA and CDR2 FQGNSA. Trimming shortened V by 1 base and J by 0 bases, and 5 bases separated the two germline ends. The CDR3 has 14 residues. Sequenced by immunoSEQ multiplex PCR; TCRdb stores in-frame clones only, minus some. Among some 69,000 clones, more than 70% were seen once, and the ten largest hold around 3%. In the ViraFEST assay, antigen-specific CD4+ clonotypes were identified by expansion after peptide-pool stimulation. Following a roughly 11-day culture, CD4+ T cells were purified. None of these healthy vaccinees had been infected with SARS-CoV-2 before vaccination. Wells of roughly 1.9 million PBMC each were grown with 8.5 to 10 IU/ml IL-2 and 9 to 10 ug/ml peptides. Cultures had half their medium replaced with IL-2 medium on days 3 and 7.

This chain connects TRBV7-2 to TRBJ2-3, with D uncertain. The sequencing used CD4+ T cells from PBMCs cultured with HCoV-NL63 spike peptides, collected before COVID-19 vaccination. The TCR comes from a human donor who received a COVID-19 vaccine. CDR3 bases: TGTGCCAGCAGCTTAGATATGAGCACAGATACGCAGTATTTT. This codes for CASSLDMSTDTQYF.